This T cell receptor (beta chain) emerged from a study of blood T cell repertoires in COVID-19. This CDR3 has 16 residues. The V gene's germline CDR1 is LGHDT and CDR2 YNNKEL (reference sequence). Germline trimming cut 1 base from V and 8 bases from J; bases unmatched to any gene: 8. The data were produced by immunoSEQ multiplex PCR, yet TCRdb's version contains in-frame clones alone and is incomplete. The data show about 190,000 clones, with roughly 86% seen just once and around 25% held by the top ten. The sequence derives from a woman aged 40-49 years in a cohort exposed to, infected with or recovered from COVID-19 (not recorded which). This chain uses TRBV3-1 (or the pseudogene TRBV3-2) with TRBJ2-1, with 10 nucleotides matching TRBD2. Material for sequencing was PBMCs or T cells enriched from blood (not recorded which). As DNA, the CDR3 is TGTGCCAGCAGCCAAGTAGGTAGCGGGGGGCGTGATGAGCAGTTCTTC. Protein: CASSQVGSGGRDEQFF.